Below, one TCR beta chain is given with its context. The CDR3 totals 15 residues. In germline, CDR1 is SGHRS, CDR2 YFSETQ. J gave up 5 bases and V 4 bases, and 12 bases lay outside the gene matches. The sample is drawn from a study of blood T cell repertoires in COVID-19. Study background: Specimens from acute and convalescent COVID-19 originated in the United States, Italy and Spain. The analysed material was cDNA or gDNA that came from T cells, B-cell-depleted T cells, or PBMCs.

Patients in Seattle were enrolled during active infection, then followed longitudinally. In the authors' methods: Using reference gene primer amplification, nucleated cell counts were estimated. The protocol was immunoSEQ multiplex PCR, while the TCRdb copy is restricted to in-frame clones and leaves out a portion. Clone size and the V and J calls come from that table; the DNA yielded D and trimming. This table has 150,000 or so clones, roughly 90% appearing once. This sequence was found in a man aged 55 to 70 with COVID-19, enrolled during active disease. The chain links TRBV5-1 to TRBJ2-7; 7 bases align to TRBD2. Material for sequencing was peripheral blood. The CDR3 bases are TGCGCCAGCAGCGCCCCAGGGAGGGTCGCTCACGAGCAGTACTTC. Protein sequence: CASSAPGRVAHEQYF.